Sequencing of this T cell receptor beta chain was carried out in a study of cytotoxic CD8 clonotypes in ibrutinib-treated CLL. The CDR3 covers 15 residues. In germline, CDR1 is SGHRS, CDR2 YFSETQ. V lost 3 bases, J lost 8 bases, and 15 bases lay in between. Libraries were prepared by immunoSEQ multiplex PCR; TCRdb keeps only in-frame clonotypes and omits some of them. The data show about 140,000 clones, 80% seen once. The V gene is TRBV5-1, the J gene TRBJ1-6, with a weak D call TRBD1 (5 bases). Sequencing used PBMCs, obtained after 36 months of ibrutinib treatment. This TCR was sampled from a human donor with chronic lymphocytic leukemia. In DNA, the CDR3 is TGCGCCAGCAGCTCCTGGACCGGGGCGGATTCACCCCTCCACTTT. It codes for CASSSWTGADSPLHF.